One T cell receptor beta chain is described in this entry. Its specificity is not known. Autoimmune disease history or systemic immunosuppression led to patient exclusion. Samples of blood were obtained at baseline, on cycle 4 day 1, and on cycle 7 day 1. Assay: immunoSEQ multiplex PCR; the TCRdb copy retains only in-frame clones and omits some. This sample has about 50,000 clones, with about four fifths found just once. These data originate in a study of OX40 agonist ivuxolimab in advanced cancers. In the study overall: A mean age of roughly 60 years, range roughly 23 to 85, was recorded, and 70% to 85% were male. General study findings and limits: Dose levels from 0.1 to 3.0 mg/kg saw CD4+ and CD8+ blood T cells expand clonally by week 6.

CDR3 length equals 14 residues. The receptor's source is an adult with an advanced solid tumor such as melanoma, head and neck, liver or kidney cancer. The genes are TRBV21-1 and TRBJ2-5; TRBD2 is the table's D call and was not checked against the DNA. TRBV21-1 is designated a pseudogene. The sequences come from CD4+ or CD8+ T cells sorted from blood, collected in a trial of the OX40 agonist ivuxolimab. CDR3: CANFQKLRTETQYF. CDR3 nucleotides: TGTGCCAATTTCCAAAAGCTGAGAACCGAGACCCAGTACTTC.